A single sample is the source of the 32 T cell receptor beta chains below, sequenced in a study of technical replicates of blood from a few donors. This table comes from immunoSEQ multiplex PCR, and its TCRdb copy is limited to in-frame clones, with some not included. Of about 71,000 clones listed, just under 95% are singletons. The sample was T cells isolated from PBMCs. All receptors come from a human donor in good health.

In DNA, the CDR3 is TGTGCCAGCACCGAAGGAGCGGGATACAATGAGCAGTTCTTC. Translating gives CASTEGAGYNEQFF. The rearrangement links TRBV7-8 to TRBJ2-1; TRBD2 aligns across 7 bases. V shed 7 bases, J shed 4 bases, and the junction held 7 bases outside the gene matches. The germline V gene encodes CDR1 SGHVS and CDR2 FQNEAQ. This CDR3 spans 14 amino acids. Full variable domain (remainder filled in from reference TRBV7-8 and TRBJ2-1): GAGVSQSPRYKVAKRGQDVALRCDPISGHVSLFWYQQALGQGPEFLTYFQNEAQLDKSGLPSDRFFAERPEGSVSTLKIQRTQQEDSAVYLCASTEGAGYNEQFFGPGTRLTVL.

This sequence joins TRBV28 and TRBJ1-4; unclear D gene. The germline V and J ends were trimmed by 3 bases and 0 bases, with 8 bases remaining between them. In germline, CDR1 is MDHEN, CDR2 SYDVKM. This CDR3 has 15 residues. The DNA for the CDR3 is TGTGCCAGCAGTTTGGTGGCATCAACTAATGAAAAACTGTTTTTT. It encodes CASSLVASTNEKLFF.

The chain uses TRBV5-1 and TRBJ1-2; the match to TRBD1 covers 8 bases. V was clipped by 4 bases and J by 6 bases; unmatched bases: 8. This CDR3 has 14 amino acids. Germline CDR1 SGHRS, CDR2 YFSETQ. In DNA, the CDR3 is TGCGCCAGCAGCCCCGGACAGGGCGTCGATGGCTACACCTTC. Translated: CASSPGQGVDGYTF.

This clone was found a few times. This chain links TRBV6-6 with TRBJ1-1, with D tentatively TRBD1 (5 bases). The CDR3 consists of 11 residues. Germline V gene sequence: CDR1 MNHNY, CDR2 SVGAGI (reference sequence). V was shortened by 10 bases and J by 8 bases, with 14 bases between the two germline ends. The DNA for the CDR3 is TGTGCCACCTGGAGGGGTGAGGAAGCTTTCTTT. Its translation: CATWRGEEAFF.

This rearrangement joins TRBV9 to TRBJ2-3; 7 bases are shared with TRBD2. The CDR3 totals 16 residues. V was pared by 0 bases and J by 2 bases, with 6 bases of the junction left unmatched. CDR1 is SGDLS, CDR2 YYNGEE, per germline. CDR3 protein: CASSVGAGGFTDTQYF. CDR3 nucleotide sequence: TGTGCCAGCAGCGTAGGCGCCGGGGGGTTCACAGATACGCAGTATTTT.

This chain joins TRBV4-3 and TRBJ2-3; D perhaps matches TRBD2 (5 bases). The CDR3 runs 15 residues. Germline V CDR1 and CDR2: LGHNA, YSLEER. Trimming left V 4 bases short and J 2 bases short, with 13 bases between. As DNA, the CDR3 is TGCGCCAGCAGCCTAATAGCGAAAAACACAGATACGCAGTATTTT. Protein sequence: CASSLIAKNTDTQYF.

V gene TRBV5-6 combines with J gene TRBJ2-1, with 7 bases aligning to TRBD1. This CDR3 comprises 16 residues. The V and J ends lost 4 bases and 7 bases, in that order; junction bases with no gene match: 14. Germline values: CDR1 SGHDT, CDR2 YYEEEE. CDR3 nucleotide sequence: TGTGCCAGCAGCCCCTCCTTAGACAGGGCACAAAATGAGCAGTTCTTC. It is translated as CASSPSLDRAQNEQFF.

The chain carries TRBV27 and TRBJ2-5; D gene unclear. V was trimmed by 3 bases and J by 1 base, leaving 6 bases between them. The CDR3 length is 13 residues. Germline V lookup: CDR1 MNHEY, CDR2 SMNVEV (reference sequence). CDR3 DNA: TGTGCCAGCAGTTTCAACTTCCAAGAGACCCAGTACTTC. It specifies CASSFNFQETQYF.

The rearrangement uses TRBV29-1 and TRBJ2-1, with 12 nucleotides matching TRBD2. Losses at the gene ends were 4 bases for V and 7 bases for J; bases not matched to a gene: 2. Per germline, CDR1 SQVTM and CDR2 ANQGSEA. This CDR3 comprises 13 residues. CDR3 sequence (DNA): TGCAGCGTTGTAGGGACTAGCGGGAATGAGCAGTTCTTC. Translating gives CSVVGTSGNEQFF.

The V and J genes are TRBV5-1 and TRBJ1-2, with D unclear. From germline, CDR1 is SGHRS and CDR2 YFSETQ. This CDR3 spans 14 amino acids. V lost 0 bases and J 6 bases, leaving 12 bases between the germline ends. The CDR3 region is CASSLEWAGDGYTF. The CDR3 DNA reads TGCGCCAGCAGCTTGGAGTGGGCAGGCGATGGCTACACCTTC. The full variable domain, its missing parts supplied by reference TRBV5-1 and TRBJ1-2, is KAGVTQTPRYLIKTRGQQVTLSCSPISGHRSVSWYQQTPGQGLQFLFEYFSETQRNKGNFPGRFSGRQFSNSRSEMNVSTLELGDSALYLCASSLEWAGDGYTFGSGTRLTVV.

The CDR3 reads CAWSVSYEQYF. CDR3 sequence (DNA): TGTGCCTGGAGTGTCAGCTACGAGCAGTACTTC. The chain is built from TRBV30 and TRBJ2-7; D remains unclear. The CDR3 has 11 residues. The V end was cut by 0 bases, the J end by 3 bases, with 3 bases between. Germline assignment: CDR1 GTSNPN and CDR2 SVGIG (reference sequence). Complete variable domain (other parts from reference TRBV30 and TRBJ2-7): SQTIHQWPATLVQPVGSPLSLECTVEGTSNPNLYWYRQAAGRGLQLLFYSVGIGQISSEVPQNLSASRPQDRQFILSSKKLLLSDSGFYLCAWSVSYEQYFGPGTRLTVT.

The chain recombines TRBV11-2 with TRBJ2-5, with 10 bases aligning to TRBD2. Germline V CDR1 and CDR2: SGHAT, FQNNGV. The length of the CDR3 is 16 residues. V lost 1 base to trimming and J lost 5 bases; unmatched junction nucleotides: 7. CDR3 DNA sequence: TGTGCCAGCAGCTTAGTAGGGCTAGCGGGAGCCGAGACCCAGTACTTC. Its translation is CASSLVGLAGAETQYF.

Only one count was recorded for this clone. The chain is built from TRBV7-2 and TRBJ1-1, with TRBD1 identical over 8 bases. From germline, CDR1 is SGHTA and CDR2 FQGNSA. V was pared by 4 bases and J by 4 bases, with 11 bases of the junction left unmatched. The CDR3 length is 16 residues. CDR3 DNA sequence: TGTGCCAGCAGCTCCGGATCGACAGGGGAGGCCACTGAAGCTTTCTTT. It specifies CASSSGSTGEATEAFF.

The chain is built from TRBV19 and TRBJ1-2; D possibly corresponds to TRBD1 (6 bases). V shed 7 bases and J shed 2 bases, with 11 bases lying between them. Germline V gene data show CDR1 as LNHDA and CDR2 as SQIVND (reference sequence). CDR3 size: 13 residues. CDR3 in DNA: TGTGCCAGTATTCGAACAGGGAACTATGGCTACACCTTC. Encoded protein: CASIRTGNYGYTF.

CDR3 DNA sequence: TGTGCCAGCAGCCAACAACAGGGTAAAGGTGATCAGCCCCAGCATTTT. Protein sequence: CASSQQQGKGDQPQHF. This chain uses TRBV28 with TRBJ1-5, with a weak D call TRBD1 (6 bases). Deletions cut 6 bases from V and 5 bases from J, with 20 bases between. The length of the CDR3 is 16 residues. In germline, CDR1 is MDHEN, CDR2 SYDVKM.

The chain couples TRBV9 to TRBJ2-1, with 9 bases matching TRBD1. The CDR3 runs to 13 residues. V lost 2 bases, J lost 10 bases, and 4 bases stayed unmatched. Germline CDR1 is SGDLS and CDR2 is YYNGEE. CDR3 bases: TGTGCCAGCAGCGTCCCTACAGGGGGCGAGCAGTTCTTC. Encoded protein: CASSVPTGGEQFF.

This chain connects TRBV2 to TRBJ1-1; the D gene is possibly TRBD1 (6 bases). CDR1 is SNHLY and CDR2 is FYNNEI in the germline V gene. Trimming pared 6 bases from V and 1 base from J, leaving 12 bases between. The CDR3 contains 14 residues. The CDR3 spells CASRETGANTEAFF. The CDR3 DNA sequence: TGTGCCAGCAGAGAGACAGGAGCGAACACTGAAGCTTTCTTT.

The rearrangement joins TRBV5-8 to TRBJ2-7, with TRBD1 matching over 8 bases. Losses at the gene ends were 3 bases for V and 5 bases for J; bases not matched to a gene: 10. In germline, CDR1 is SGHTS, CDR2 YDEGEE. This CDR3 is built from 15 residues. CDR3 coding DNA: TGTGCCAGCAGCTATCCTCCGGACAGGGTCGACGAGCAGTACTTC. Translated, it gives CASSYPPDRVDEQYF.

This clone was seen a single time. This chain joins TRBV10-3 and TRBJ1-1; a possible D gene is TRBD1 (6 bases). This CDR3 spans 17 amino acids. V lost 2 bases and J lost 1, with 17 bases in between. Germline V gene data show CDR1 as ENHRY and CDR2 as SYGVKD. CDR3 nucleotide sequence: TGTGCCATCAGTGAGCGGGGGGCTAATAAGGGGAACACTGAAGCTTTCTTT. As protein: CAISERGANKGNTEAFF.

The V call is TRBV19, the J call TRBJ2-1; TRBD2 aligns across 8 bases. Germline values: CDR1 LNHDA, CDR2 SQIVND (reference sequence). This CDR3 is built from 17 residues. V gave up 4 bases and J gave up 4 bases; unmatched junction bases: 12. The CDR3 loop is CASSRGPQREWYNEQFF. The CDR3 nucleotides read TGTGCCAGTAGTAGGGGGCCCCAGCGGGAGTGGTACAATGAGCAGTTCTTC. Looking up the rest from reference TRBV19 and TRBJ2-1 gives the full variable domain: DGGITQSPKYLFRKEGQNVTLSCEQNLNHDAMYWYRQDPGQGLRLIYYSQIVNDFQKGDIAEGYSVSREKKESFPLTVTSAQKNPTAFYLCASSRGPQREWYNEQFFGPGTRLTVL.

The chain is built from TRBV6-1 and TRBJ1-1; 8 nucleotides agree with TRBD1. CDR1 is MNHNS, CDR2 SASEGT, per germline. CDR3 size: 14 residues. The V segment lost 3 bases and the J segment 4 bases; nucleotides outside the gene matches: 4. The CDR3 coding sequence is TGTGCCAGCAGTGACAGGGGGCGAGGCACTGAAGCTTTCTTT. This translates into CASSDRGRGTEAFF.

The rearrangement uses TRBV18 and TRBJ2-3, with 10 bases aligning to TRBD1. Germline V gene data show CDR1 as KGHSH and CDR2 as LQKENI. The CDR3 extends over 17 amino acids. With 3 bases clipped from V and 3 bases from J, the junction kept 9 bases outside the gene matches. As DNA, the CDR3 is TGTGCCAGCTCACCCAGCGTGACAGGGGGCTTAACAGATACGCAGTATTTT. The encoded protein is CASSPSVTGGLTDTQYF.

The J gene is TRBJ1-1, the V gene TRBV28; the match to TRBD1 covers 7 bases. CDR1 and CDR2 from the germline V gene are MDHEN and SYDVKM. V dropped 10 bases and J dropped 1; count of bases not matched to a gene: 3. The CDR3 runs to 12 residues. CDR3 nucleotides: TGTGCCACCTGGGACAGGAACACTGAAGCTTTCTTT. Its translation: CATWDRNTEAFF.

This clone came up a few times. The rearrangement uses TRBV19 and TRBJ2-2; 9 nucleotides line up with TRBD1. The CDR3 extends over 16 amino acids. The V gene end was trimmed by 5 bases and the J gene end by 5 bases; junction bases not matched to a gene: 9. Germline loops: CDR1 LNHDA, CDR2 SQIVND (reference sequence). In DNA form, the CDR3 reads TGTGCCAGTAGTCTAACAGGGGGCGCGGGGACCGGGGAGCTGTTTTTT. As protein: CASSLTGGAGTGELFF. Full variable domain (outside the CDR3, taken from reference TRBV19 and TRBJ2-2): DGGITQSPKYLFRKEGQNVTLSCEQNLNHDAMYWYRQDPGQGLRLIYYSQIVNDFQKGDIAEGYSVSREKKESFPLTVTSAQKNPTAFYLCASSLTGGAGTGELFFGEGSRLTVL.

The rearrangement joins TRBV5-4 to TRBJ1-1; 7 nucleotides align to TRBD1. CDR1 and CDR2 (germline): SGHNT, YYREEE (reference sequence). The V gene end was trimmed by 2 bases and the J gene end by 11 bases; junction bases not matched to a gene: 6. This CDR3 is built from 12 residues. The CDR3 loop is CASSFETGYAFF. In DNA form, the CDR3 reads TGTGCCAGCAGCTTTGAGACAGGGTACGCTTTCTTT.

The chain links TRBV28 to TRBJ1-1; 7 bases fit TRBD1. CDR1 MDHEN and CDR2 SYDVKM come from the germline V gene. This CDR3 is 11 amino acids long. Losses at the gene ends were 6 bases for V and 8 bases for J; bases not matched to a gene: 3. DNA for the CDR3: TGTGCCAGCAGAAGACAGGGAGAAGCTTTCTTT. Translation: CASRRQGEAFF.

The chain couples TRBV7-9 to TRBJ1-1; D gene unclear. The germline CDR1 and CDR2 sequences are SEHNR and FQNEAQ (reference sequence). The CDR3 runs to 11 residues. With 5 bases removed from V and 8 bases from J, the gap between germline ends came to 9 bases. CDR3 sequence (DNA): TGTGCCAGCAGCCGACTACAAGAAGCTTTCTTT. This encodes CASSRLQEAFF.

This chain connects TRBV5-4 to TRBJ2-2; no clear D gene. The CDR3 is 13 amino acids. V lost 0 bases and J 5 bases, leaving 5 bases between the germline ends. Germline lookup yields CDR1 SGHNT and CDR2 YYREEE (reference sequence). CDR3 region: CASSLDFTGELFF. The CDR3 DNA sequence: TGTGCCAGCAGCTTGGACTTTACCGGGGAGCTGTTTTTT.

This clone was seen a handful of times. CDR3 nucleotides: TGTGCCTGGAGTGTAAGGGGAAAAGCTTTCTTT. Protein: CAWSVRGKAFF. The chain combines TRBV30 with TRBJ1-1, with D possibly being TRBD1 (5 bases). The CDR3 length is 11 residues. The V end was cut by 0 bases, the J end by 9 bases, with 8 bases between. Germline values: CDR1 GTSNPN, CDR2 SVGIG (reference sequence). The complete variable domain, with remaining parts taken from reference TRBV30 and TRBJ1-1, reads SQTIHQWPATLVQPVGSPLSLECTVEGTSNPNLYWYRQAAGRGLQLLFYSVGIGQISSEVPQNLSASRPQDRQFILSSKKLLLSDSGFYLCAWSVRGKAFFGQGTRLTVV.

The chain combines TRBV9 with TRBJ2-7; TRBD2 agrees at 9 bases. The CDR3 runs 16 residues. Per the germline V gene, CDR1 is SGDLS and CDR2 is YYNGEE. The V gene end was trimmed by 0 bases and the J gene end by 0 bases; junction bases not matched to a gene: 4. The CDR3 is CASSVGLAVSSYEQYF. CDR3 nucleotide sequence: TGTGCCAGCAGCGTAGGACTAGCGGTGAGCTCCTACGAGCAGTACTTC. The variable domain in full, with the rest retrieved from reference TRBV9 and TRBJ2-7, is DSGVTQTPKHLITATGQRVTLRCSPRSGDLSVYWYQQSLDQGLQFLIQYYNGEERAKGNILERFSAQQFPDLHSELNLSSLELGDSALYFCASSVGLAVSSYEQYFGPGTRLTVT.

As to this clone: The sample has other DNA sequences that encode this CDR3 too. The chain employs TRBV9 and TRBJ1-1; unclear D gene. CDR3 length: 13 amino acids. Trimming shortened V by 5 bases and J by 5 bases, and 13 bases separated the two germline ends. Germline V lookup: CDR1 SGDLS, CDR2 YYNGEE. The CDR3 region has the DNA TGTGCCAGCAGTGCCGGAGGAGGAACTGAAGCTTTCTTT. Protein sequence: CASSAGGGTEAFF. Drawing the rest from reference TRBV9 and TRBJ1-1, the complete variable domain is DSGVTQTPKHLITATGQRVTLRCSPRSGDLSVYWYQQSLDQGLQFLIQYYNGEERAKGNILERFSAQQFPDLHSELNLSSLELGDSALYFCASSAGGGTEAFFGQGTRLTVV.

V usage is TRBV19 and J usage is TRBJ1-5; 10 bases are shared with TRBD1. V lost 3 bases to trimming and J lost 3 bases; unmatched junction nucleotides: 5. The CDR3 contains 16 residues. Germline V CDR1 and CDR2: LNHDA, SQIVND (reference sequence). The CDR3 DNA is TGTGCCAGTAGTATTCTGGGACAGGGGAACAATCAGCCCCAGCATTTT. This sequence encodes CASSILGQGNNQPQHF.